The text below deals with one T cell receptor beta chain. Patients from Seattle were sampled longitudinally, starting during active infection. The germline gives CDR1 GTSNPN, CDR2 SVGIG (reference sequence). The CDR3 is 15 residues long. V was trimmed by 3 bases and J by 0 bases, leaving 14 bases between them. In the original analysis: Scientists estimated how many nucleated cells there were by amplifying reference gene primers. Only in-frame clones appear in the TCRdb table, and some are missing; sequencing was by immunoSEQ multiplex PCR. V and J calls and clone size come straight from that table; D and trimming were deduced from the DNA. The top ten hold 9.9% of the sample, which has approximately 330,000 clones, approximately 88% seen once. The sample originates from a study of blood T cell repertoires in COVID-19. Study overall: The cDNA or gDNA used as material had been derived from T cells, B-cell-depleted T cells, or PBMCs.

This sequence was found in a man aged 25 to 40 with COVID-19, enrolled during active disease. V is TRBV30 and J is TRBJ1-2; D is ambiguous. Input material: peripheral blood. The CDR3 nucleotides are TGTGCCTGGAGCCGATGGGGAGCATCTAACTATGGCTACACCTTC. Amino acid sequence: CAWSRWGASNYGYTF.